Following are 15 T cell receptor beta chains from one sample sequenced in a study of persistence of HIV-infected CD4 T cells (TCRdb year 2020). These receptors have no known antigen. Interpreted using the paper, the treatment or condition label stands for: suppressive antiretroviral therapy. Lysates of CMV-infected fibroblasts at about 9.3 ug/mL were used to stimulate the cells. Memory CD4+ T cells that did not respond, being CD40L-negative, CD69-negative and CD45RO-high, were sorted as memory populations depleted of antigen-responding cells. TCRbeta repertoires were sequenced from genomic DNA with the immunoSEQ hsTCRB assay version 4 in survey mode. TCRdb mirrors the immuneACCESS table, restricted to in-frame sequences. Some clones are absent from its copies; in checked studies, under half trace to an unresolved V gene, and the reason for the others is unknown. The sample table lists about 33,000 clones, around 80% of them with a count of one. The ten largest make up roughly 6.7% of the sample.

The sample here was CD4+ T cells sorted from PBMCs after approximately 19-hour stimulation, taken from a patient who received antiretroviral therapy. The label giving this sample's cell subset or site can be read as: CD40L-CD69- CD45RO-high memory CD4 T cells not responding to CMV lysate. The receptors stem from an adult woman with HIV who was CMV-seropositive.

This clone was seen a few times. The chain carries TRBV11-3 and TRBJ2-1; 9 nucleotides line up with TRBD1. V shed 1 base, J shed 16 bases, and the junction held 8 bases outside the gene matches. Germline CDR1 reads SGHNT; CDR2 reads YENEEA. The CDR3 length is 13 residues. CDR3 in amino acids: CASSLGFGTGYFF. CDR3 coding DNA: TGTGCCAGCAGCTTAGGATTTGGGACAGGGTATTTCTTC.

The chain combines TRBV5-6 with TRBJ2-3; D perhaps matches TRBD1 (6 bases). CDR1 is SGHDT and CDR2 is YYEEEE in the germline V gene. CDR3 length equals 15 residues. Trimming took 3 bases from V and 5 from J, leaving 16 bases between them. The CDR3 DNA follows: TGTGCCAGCAGCTACAGGGCGACAGCCGGAGATACGCAGTATTTT. Amino acids: CASSYRATAGDTQYF.

The chain combines TRBV7-6 with TRBJ2-1; D is ambiguous. The CDR3 is 13 amino acids. V shed 5 bases and J shed 4 bases, with 9 bases lying between them. Germline CDR1 and CDR2: SGHVS and FNYEAQ. The CDR3 DNA reads TGTGCCAGCAGCCTGGGAACTTACAATGAGCAGTTCTTC. Its translation is CASSLGTYNEQFF.

This clone is termed medium-sized. The chain combines TRBV3-1 (or the pseudogene TRBV3-2) with TRBJ1-2, with D hard to call. V was cut by 4 bases and J by 8 bases, with 20 bases left in between. The CDR3 has 15 residues. CDR1 is LGHDT and CDR2 is YNNKEL in the germline V gene (reference sequence). The CDR3 bases are TGTGCCAGCAGCCCGACCCAGACTGACCGCTCGGGCTACACCTTC. It encodes CASSPTQTDRSGYTF.

This chain uses TRBV19 with TRBJ2-4, with 12 bases aligning to TRBD2. The V gene end was trimmed by 3 bases and the J gene end by 0 bases; junction bases not matched to a gene: 12. This CDR3 comprises 20 residues. Germline CDR1 is LNHDA and CDR2 is SQIVND (reference sequence). For the CDR3, the DNA is TGTGCCAGTAGTATGAATTACGGACTAGCGGGGTCGCTAGCCAAAAACATTCAGTACTTC. Translated, it gives CASSMNYGLAGSLAKNIQYF.

The gene calls are TRBV24-1 and TRBJ2-3; 12 bases map to TRBD2. The ends lost 4 bases at V and 2 bases at J; junction bases unmatched: 9. CDR1 is KGHDR and CDR2 is SFDVKD in the germline V gene. The length of the CDR3 is 18 residues. The CDR3 here is CATSDLGLAGSTTDTQYF. The CDR3 DNA follows: TGTGCCACCAGTGACCTCGGACTAGCGGGGAGTACCACAGATACGCAGTATTTT.

This chain joins TRBV3-1 (or the pseudogene TRBV3-2) and TRBJ1-1, with D perhaps TRBD1 (5 bases). The CDR3 is 15 amino acids. Germline V CDR1 and CDR2: LGHDT, YNNKEL (reference sequence). Trimming shortened V by 3 bases and J by 5 bases, and 16 bases separated the two germline ends. The CDR3 sequence is CASSHTGTGGTEAFF. The CDR3 nucleotides read TGTGCCAGCAGCCATACTGGGACGGGGGGGACTGAAGCTTTCTTT.

The V gene is TRBV18, the J gene TRBJ2-2; unclear D gene. Trimming took 5 bases from V and 1 from J, leaving 8 bases between them. Germline-derived CDR1 and CDR2 are KGHSH and LQKENI. This CDR3 comprises 14 residues. The chain's CDR3 is CASSSGLNTGELFF. The CDR3 DNA reads TGTGCCAGCTCATCGGGCCTGAACACCGGGGAGCTGTTTTTT.

The chain recombines TRBV5-8 with TRBJ2-3; 9 nucleotides match TRBD1. The trim removed 2 bases at V and 4 bases at J, leaving 5 bases unmatched. CDR1 and CDR2 from the germline V gene are SGHTS and YDEGEE. This CDR3 region has 15 residues. In nucleotides, the CDR3 is TGTGCCAGCAGCTTCGACAACAGGGGGCCAGATACGCAGTATTTT. This encodes CASSFDNRGPDTQYF.

This chain uses TRBV11-1 with TRBJ1-1; D remains ambiguous. The CDR3 consists of 14 residues. V lost 5 bases and J 0 bases, leaving 10 bases between the germline ends. Germline V gives CDR1 SGHAT, CDR2 FQDESV (reference sequence). For the CDR3, the DNA is TGTGCCAGCAGCACGGGAAGAATGAACACTGAAGCTTTCTTT. This codes for CASSTGRMNTEAFF.

This clone occurred once. The chain carries TRBV4-2 and TRBJ1-1, with a weak D call TRBD1 (6 bases). From germline, CDR1 is LGHNA and CDR2 YNFKEQ. V lost 0 bases, J lost 10 bases, and 12 bases lay in between. CDR3 size: 13 residues. The DNA for the CDR3 is TGTGCCAGCAGCCAAGATGCGGGGGGGCCAGCTTTCTTT. Translating gives CASSQDAGGPAFF.

This chain joins TRBV20-1 and TRBJ2-6; possibly TRBD2 for D (5 bases). The germline V gene encodes CDR1 DFQATT and CDR2 SNEGSKA (reference sequence). CDR3 length: 17 residues. V was clipped by 3 bases and J by 0 bases, with 15 bases between them. The CDR3 sequence: CSASSGSPFSGANVLTF. The CDR3 region has the DNA TGCAGTGCTAGTTCTGGGAGTCCTTTCTCTGGGGCCAACGTCCTGACTTTC.

The chain has TRBV9 and TRBJ2-7; D is perhaps TRBD2 (6 bases). Trimming took off 4 bases at V and 1 base at J, with 21 bases between the two ends. The CDR3 length is 17 residues. Germline assignment: CDR1 SGDLS and CDR2 YYNGEE. The CDR3 DNA reads TGTGCCAGCAGCCCGGTCATGGTGGGGAGCGGGTCCTACGAGCAGTACTTC. It is translated as CASSPVMVGSGSYEQYF.

The V call is TRBV6-6, the J call TRBJ1-2; D is possibly TRBD1 (5 bases). The ends were cut back, 0 bases at V and 0 bases at J, with 11 bases in the middle. Germline values: CDR1 MNHNY, CDR2 SVGAGI (reference sequence). The CDR3 spans 16 residues. In nucleotides, the CDR3 is TGTGCCAGCAGTTACTCGGCCGGGACGGCTAACTATGGCTACACCTTC. This codes for CASSYSAGTANYGYTF.

The V and J genes are TRBV7-9 and TRBJ2-3; 7 nucleotides agree with TRBD1. J lost 1 base, V lost 4 bases, and 11 bases had no gene match. CDR1 is SEHNR, CDR2 FQNEAQ, per germline (reference sequence). The CDR3 extends over 17 amino acids. The DNA of the CDR3 is TGTGCCAGCAGCTCCCCTGTCTCCGGACAGGGCACAGATACGCAGTATTTT. Its translation is CASSSPVSGQGTDTQYF.